Below are 27 T cell receptor beta chains sequenced from a single sample in a study of cytomegalovirus exposure and HLA in healthy donors. Profiling relied on immunoSEQ multiplex PCR, and the TCRdb table lists in-frame clones only, not all of them. The repertoire includes roughly 50,000 clones, more than 70% of them detected once, and more than 8% sits in the top ten. Sequenced input: PBMCs. These receptors were taken from a woman between 18 and 30 years old in good health and CMV-seropositive.

The gene calls are TRBV29-1 and TRBJ2-1, with 9 bases that match TRBD2. The CDR3 covers 21 residues. Looked up from germline, CDR1 is SQVTM and CDR2 is ANQGSEA. V lost 6 bases and J lost 0; bases outside the gene matches: 24. DNA of the CDR3: TGCAGCGTCAGCGGGACAGACCTCTTGGCGGGGGGGCTACCCTCCTACAATGAGCAGTTCTTC. Its translation is CSVSGTDLLAGGLPSYNEQFF.

This clone was recorded only once. This chain links TRBV28 with TRBJ1-1; D uncertain. The CDR3 is made up of 16 amino acids. Germline lookup yields CDR1 MDHEN and CDR2 SYDVKM. The germline V and J ends were trimmed by 3 bases and 2 bases, with 16 bases remaining between them. The CDR3 spells CASSFEGSSLNTEAFF. The CDR3 bases are TGTGCCAGCAGTTTCGAGGGCAGCAGCTTAAACACTGAAGCTTTCTTT.

The chain uses TRBV6-1 and TRBJ1-6, with D possibly matching TRBD1 (6 bases). Germline-derived CDR1 and CDR2 are MNHNS and SASEGT. CDR3 length equals 15 residues. Trimming shortened V by 3 bases and J by 5 bases, and 11 bases separated the two germline ends. CDR3 coding DNA: TGTGCCAGCAGTGAGAGACAGGATCATAATTCACCCCTCCACTTT. Encoded protein: CASSERQDHNSPLHF.

The CDR3 here is CASSLGENTDTQYF. Written as DNA, the CDR3 is TGTGCCAGCAGCTTAGGGGAGAACACAGATACGCAGTATTTT. V usage is TRBV11-3 and J usage is TRBJ2-3, with D possibly matching TRBD2 (5 bases). This CDR3 contains 14 residues. Looked up from germline, CDR1 is SGHNT and CDR2 is YENEEA. The germline V and J ends were trimmed by 1 base and 2 bases, with 7 bases remaining between them.

This clone was observed a few times. The chain carries TRBV9 and TRBJ1-2, with TRBD1 matching over 7 bases. The germline V gene has CDR1 SGDLS and CDR2 YYNGEE. The CDR3 extends over 14 amino acids. The ends lost 0 bases at V and 4 bases at J; junction bases unmatched: 3. In DNA, the CDR3 is TGTGCCAGCAGCGTAGGAAGGGGGCCCTATGGCTACACCTTC. This encodes CASSVGRGPYGYTF.

The V call is TRBV2, the J call TRBJ1-2; the D gene is possibly TRBD1 (6 bases). Trimming shortened V by 5 bases and J by 2 bases, and 15 bases separated the two germline ends. The CDR3 has 15 amino acids. Germline-derived CDR1 and CDR2 are SNHLY and FYNNEI. CDR3 in DNA: TGTGCCAGCAGTTTGACGGGACAACCCAACTATGGCTACACCTTC. Translating gives CASSLTGQPNYGYTF.

The CDR3 here is CASSLDRVLGSPLHF. The CDR3 nucleotides read TGTGCCAGCAGCTTGGACAGAGTATTGGGTTCACCCCTCCACTTT. V gene TRBV11-2 combines with J gene TRBJ1-6; possibly TRBD1 for D (6 bases). The germline V gene encodes CDR1 SGHAT and CDR2 FQNNGV. V was cut by 3 bases and J by 9 bases, with 15 bases left in between. The CDR3 sequence is 15 residues long.

V is TRBV5-4 and J is TRBJ2-2; 7 nucleotides line up with TRBD1. V lost 2 bases, J lost 2 bases, and 6 bases stayed unmatched. Looked up from germline, CDR1 is SGHNT and CDR2 is YYREEE (reference sequence). This CDR3 has 16 residues. The CDR3 DNA reads TGTGCCAGCAGCTTTTATCAGGGGGTTAACACCGGGGAGCTGTTTTTT. The encoded protein is CASSFYQGVNTGELFF.

The chain combines TRBV19 with TRBJ2-4; D perhaps matches TRBD2 (7 bases). The germline gives CDR1 LNHDA, CDR2 SQIVND (reference sequence). V was clipped by 4 bases and J by 1 base, with 14 bases between them. The CDR3 runs to 16 residues. CDR3 protein: CASSTTGRVAKNIQYF. As DNA, the CDR3 is TGTGCCAGTAGTACAACAGGGAGGGTGGCCAAAAACATTCAGTACTTC.

The CDR3 nucleotides read TGTGCCAGCAGTATCACCCGAGGGGGGGGAACAGATACGCAGTATTTT. Amino acid sequence: CASSITRGGGTDTQYF. V is TRBV28 and J is TRBJ2-3; the D gene is possibly TRBD2 (7 bases). Trimming took 5 bases from V and 3 from J, leaving 18 bases between them. Per germline, CDR1 MDHEN and CDR2 SYDVKM. This CDR3 has 16 residues. Looking up the rest from reference TRBV28 and TRBJ2-3 gives the full variable domain: DVKVTQSSRYLVKRTGEKVFLECVQDMDHENMFWYRQDPGLGLRLIYFSYDVKMKEKGDIPEGYSVSREKKERFSLILESASTNQTSMYLCASSITRGGGTDTQYFGPGTRLTVL.

The rearrangement links TRBV4-3 to TRBJ2-1; 12 nucleotides align to TRBD2. There are 15 residues in the CDR3. Germline trimming cut 5 bases from V and 4 bases from J; bases unmatched to any gene: 3. Germline assignment: CDR1 LGHNA and CDR2 YSLEER. The CDR3 coding sequence is TGCGCCAGCAGCGAAGGACTAGCGGGGTACAATGAGCAGTTCTTC. This gives the protein CASSEGLAGYNEQFF.

A few counts support this clone. This CDR3 reads CASSRRQGLTQPQHF. CDR3 in DNA: TGTGCCAGCAGTCGACGACAGGGGCTTACTCAGCCCCAGCATTTT. V gene TRBV6-5 combines with J gene TRBJ1-5; TRBD1 matches at 8 bases. The J segment lost 6 bases and the V segment lost 5 bases, leaving 9 bases of the junction unmatched. Germline CDR1 reads MNHEY; CDR2 reads SVGAGI. This CDR3 is built from 15 residues.

The chain combines TRBV7-2 with TRBJ1-3; no reliable D call. Germline V gives CDR1 SGHTA, CDR2 FQGNSA. The CDR3 is 17 amino acids. With 2 bases removed from V and 0 bases from J, the gap between germline ends came to 14 bases. As DNA, the CDR3 is TGTGCCAGCAGCTTAATGGGTTACGCAGGCTCTGGAAACACCATATATTTT. The encoded protein is CASSLMGYAGSGNTIYF.

J is TRBJ2-5 and V is TRBV7-3, with D maybe TRBD1 (6 bases). Germline CDR1 reads SGHTA; CDR2 reads FQGTGA. Trimming shortened V by 2 bases and J by 1 base, and 8 bases separated the two germline ends. The CDR3 is 14 amino acids. For the CDR3, the DNA is TGTGCCAGCAGCTTATCGACAGGCCAAGAGACCCAGTACTTC. Translation: CASSLSTGQETQYF.

The V gene is TRBV29-1, the J gene TRBJ2-5; D is possibly TRBD1 (6 bases). The germline V gene has CDR1 SQVTM and CDR2 ANQGSEA. The CDR3 sequence is 12 residues long. Trimming left V 7 bases short and J 7 bases short, with 16 bases between. CDR3 residues: CSDYRETRTQYF. The CDR3 bases are TGCAGCGACTACAGGGAGACAAGGACCCAGTACTTC. Drawing the rest from reference TRBV29-1 and TRBJ2-5, the complete variable domain is SAVISQKPSRDICQRGTSLTIQCQVDSQVTMMFWYRQQPGQSLTLIATANQGSEATYESGFVIDKFPISRPNLTFSTLTVSNMSPEDSSIYLCSDYRETRTQYFGPGTRLLVL.

This chain connects TRBV11-3 to TRBJ1-1; the D gene is possibly TRBD1 (6 bases). CDR3 length: 15 residues. Germline V CDR1 and CDR2: SGHNT, YENEEA. V shed 1 base and J shed 1 base, with 10 bases lying between them. CDR3 DNA: TGTGCCAGCAGCTTAGCTCTGGGACAGAACACTGAAGCTTTCTTT. The encoded protein is CASSLALGQNTEAFF.

The rearrangement joins TRBV25-1 to TRBJ2-1, with 7 nucleotides matching TRBD1. The CDR3 runs to 14 residues. V lost 9 bases and J lost 3; bases outside the gene matches: 8. Germline-derived CDR1 and CDR2 are MGHDK and SYGVNS. The CDR3 reads CASRETGYYNEQFF. The CDR3 bases are TGTGCCAGTCGTGAGACAGGGTACTACAATGAGCAGTTCTTC.

The J gene is TRBJ1-5, the V gene TRBV2, with 7 bases fitting TRBD1. Germline CDR1 reads SNHLY; CDR2 reads FYNNEI. Trimming cost V 7 bases and J 6 bases; bases outside gene matches: 6. This CDR3 spans 13 amino acids. The CDR3 nucleotides are TGTGCCAGCATGAAACAGGGGCTTCAGCCCCAGCATTTT. This gives the protein CASMKQGLQPQHF. Complete variable domain (other parts from reference TRBV2 and TRBJ1-5): EPEVTQTPSHQVTQMGQEVILRCVPISNHLYFYWYRQILGQKVEFLVSFYNNEISEKSEIFDDQFSVERPDGSNFTLKIRSTKLEDSAMYFCASMKQGLQPQHFGDGTRLSIL.

The gene calls are TRBV27 and TRBJ1-1, with 10 bases aligning to TRBD1. J gave up 11 bases and V 6 bases, and 3 bases lay outside the gene matches. In germline, CDR1 is MNHEY, CDR2 SMNVEV (reference sequence). This CDR3 comprises 11 residues. The CDR3 DNA follows: TGTGCCAGCAGGGACAGGGGGGATGCTTTCTTT. Translation gives CASRDRGDAFF.

This clone has a handful of counts. The chain uses TRBV18 and TRBJ1-6; D ambiguous. V was shortened by 2 bases and J by 10 bases, with 12 bases between the two germline ends. CDR1 KGHSH and CDR2 LQKENI come from the germline V gene. This CDR3 region has 14 residues. This CDR3 is CASSPSAGQSPLHF. CDR3 coding DNA: TGTGCCAGCTCACCATCGGCAGGTCAATCACCCCTCCACTTT.

The V call is TRBV29-1, the J call TRBJ2-7; D may be TRBD1 (6 bases). This CDR3 is 14 amino acids long. The germline V gene encodes CDR1 SQVTM and CDR2 ANQGSEA. V dropped 5 bases and J dropped 3 bases, with 17 bases sitting between them. For the CDR3, the DNA is TGCAGCGTTAGGGACAAAGGGGAAGTCTACGAGCAGTACTTC. Translating gives CSVRDKGEVYEQYF.

The CDR3 sequence is CASRHDSGSNTGELFF. The DNA of the CDR3 is TGTGCCAGCAGGCATGACAGTGGGTCAAACACCGGGGAGCTGTTTTTT. V gene TRBV2 combines with J gene TRBJ2-2, with D perhaps matching TRBD1 (5 bases). With 6 bases removed from V and 2 bases from J, the gap between germline ends came to 16 bases. Germline loops: CDR1 SNHLY, CDR2 FYNNEI. The CDR3 contains 16 residues.

The rearrangement links TRBV6-1 to TRBJ2-5; tentatively, D is TRBD2 (5 bases). Trimming took off 7 bases at V and 2 bases at J, with 11 bases between the two ends. Germline loops: CDR1 MNHNS, CDR2 SASEGT. This CDR3 contains 13 residues. CDR3 amino acids: CASTRAEQETQYF. For the CDR3, the DNA is TGTGCCAGCACGAGAGCGGAGCAAGAGACCCAGTACTTC.

The chain has TRBV19 and TRBJ1-2; D might be TRBD1 (5 bases). The CDR3 is 13 amino acids. Trimming took 10 bases from V and 7 from J, leaving 19 bases between them. Per germline, CDR1 LNHDA and CDR2 SQIVND (reference sequence). Here the CDR3 DNA reads TGTGCCACCCTTCGACGGGGGGAGGGTGGCTACACCTTC. Translation: CATLRRGEGGYTF.

CDR3 sequence: CAIRASTDTQYF. The DNA for the CDR3 is TGTGCCATCAGGGCCAGCACAGATACGCAGTATTTT. V gene TRBV10-3 combines with J gene TRBJ2-3; D gene ambiguous. Germline values: CDR1 ENHRY, CDR2 SYGVKD. V was cut by 6 bases and J by 0 bases, with 4 bases left in between. CDR3 size: 12 residues.

This chain links TRBV4-2 with TRBJ1-3, with TRBD1 matching over 8 bases. This CDR3 has 17 residues. V lost 5 bases, J lost 0 bases, and 9 bases stayed unmatched. Germline V CDR1 and CDR2: LGHNA, YNFKEQ. The CDR3 loop is CASSYAGTGDSGNTIYF. As DNA, the CDR3 is TGTGCCAGCAGCTACGCCGGGACAGGAGACTCTGGAAACACCATATATTTT.

V and J are TRBV6-1 and TRBJ2-5; 10 nucleotides line up with TRBD2. The CDR3 is made up of 16 amino acids. Germline V gene lookup returns CDR1 MNHNS and CDR2 SASEGT. J was trimmed by 9 bases and V by 2 bases; bases with no gene match: 12. CDR3 amino acids: CASSERSSGGDWAQYF. The CDR3 region has the DNA TGTGCCAGCAGTGAAAGGTCTAGCGGGGGTGACTGGGCCCAGTACTTC.